These 24 T cell receptor beta chains originate from one sample sequenced in a study of vaccination and CD4 T cells after COVID-19. The treatment denotes: roughly ten-day PBMC culture with coronavirus spike peptide pools or control peptides (ViraFEST assay). For these TCRs, the target antigens are not known. Cultured CD4+ T cell DNA was sequenced using the Oncomine TCR Beta short-read assay. TCRdb re-called the PCR reads with MiXCR, one entry per CDR3 protein. The sample gives approximately 21,000 distinct CDR3 sequences, approximately 59% of which show up once; just under 9% is in the top ten. The sequencing used CD4+ T cells from blood, cultured in vitro, collected after SARS-CoV-2 vaccination. These TCRs come from a human donor who had recovered from COVID-19.

The sample holds a few counts of this clonotype. V usage is TRBV6-5 and J usage is TRBJ1-1, with TRBD1 as a possible D gene (6 bases). CDR1 MNHEY and CDR2 SVGAGI come from the germline V gene. The CDR3 totals 15 residues. Trimming pared 4 bases from V and 2 bases from J, leaving 14 bases between. CDR3 residues: CASSWSTGANTEAFF. CDR3 DNA: TGTGCCAGCAGTTGGTCGACAGGAGCTAACACTGAAGCTTTCTTT.

The rearrangement links TRBV6-1 to TRBJ1-5; D not certain. This CDR3 spans 11 amino acids. Germline assignment: CDR1 MNHNS and CDR2 SASEGT. With 7 bases removed from V and 11 bases from J, the gap between germline ends came to 12 bases. CDR3 sequence reads: CASTIGVTQHF. DNA for the CDR3: TGTGCCAGCACCATAGGAGTTACCCAGCATTTT.

The V call is TRBV5-1, the J call TRBJ2-1, with 9 nucleotides matching TRBD2. J lost 5 bases, V lost 2 bases, and 5 bases had no gene match. The CDR3 is 15 residues long. Germline-derived CDR1 and CDR2 are SGHRS and YFSETQ. CDR3 sequence (DNA): TGCGCCAGCAGCTTTCGGCTAGCGGGGAACAATGAGCAGTTCTTC. Encoded protein: CASSFRLAGNNEQFF.

This clonotype showed up just a few times. The V gene is TRBV15, the J gene TRBJ2-2; TRBD2 agrees at 13 bases. Germline CDR1 is LNHNV and CDR2 is YYDKDF (reference sequence). The CDR3 is made up of 17 amino acids. V was clipped by 5 bases and J by 5 bases; unmatched bases: 8. The CDR3 DNA is TGTGCCACCAGCGGTTACAAGGGACTAGCGGGGACCGGGGAGCTGTTTTTT. Translating it yields CATSGYKGLAGTGELFF.

The chain is built from TRBV27 and TRBJ2-2; 8 nucleotides agree with TRBD1. The junction had 5 bases not matched to a gene; V was cut back by 6 bases and J by 5 bases. CDR1 and CDR2 (germline): MNHEY, SMNVEV (reference sequence). This CDR3 is 14 amino acids long. The CDR3 sequence: CASRRTGGTGELFF. The DNA for the CDR3 is TGTGCCAGCAGGCGCACAGGGGGAACCGGGGAGCTGTTTTTT.

The CDR3 bases are TGTGCCAGCAGTTCCGACCGTATGGGTAGTGACACTGAAGCTTTCTTT. This codes for CASSSDRMGSDTEAFF. The V call is TRBV28, the J call TRBJ1-1, with unresolved D. The CDR3 has 16 amino acids. The V gene lost 4 bases and the J gene lost 3 bases, with 18 bases spanning the gap. Germline V gene sequence: CDR1 MDHEN, CDR2 SYDVKM.

The rearrangement links TRBV2 to TRBJ2-5; D is unresolved. Between the trimmed V and J ends, which lost 11 bases and 1 base, there was a span of 11 bases. This CDR3 comprises 12 residues. CDR1 and CDR2 from the germline V gene are SNHLY and FYNNEI. The CDR3 spells CARQQGQETQYF. The DNA of the CDR3 is TGTGCCCGACAACAAGGCCAAGAGACCCAGTACTTC.

The chain has TRBV2 and TRBJ2-1; 7 nucleotides agree with TRBD2. CDR3 length: 15 residues. V lost 4 bases to trimming and J lost 4 bases; unmatched junction nucleotides: 7. Germline V gives CDR1 SNHLY, CDR2 FYNNEI. The CDR3 protein is CASSGGRASYNEQFF. The CDR3 nucleotides read TGTGCCAGCAGTGGAGGGAGGGCCTCATACAATGAGCAGTTCTTC.

This rearrangement joins TRBV10-3 to TRBJ1-2; no definite D call. The CDR3 totals 13 residues. V lost 0 bases and J 4 bases, leaving 6 bases between the germline ends. The germline V gene has CDR1 ENHRY and CDR2 SYGVKD. Here the CDR3 reads CAISESLSYGYTF. The DNA of the CDR3 is TGTGCCATCAGTGAGTCATTGAGCTATGGCTACACCTTC.

The chain has TRBV6-1 and TRBJ2-2; D possibly uses TRBD1 or TRBD2 (7 bases each). V gave up 7 bases and J gave up 3 bases, with 21 bases separating them. Germline V gene sequence: CDR1 MNHNS, CDR2 SASEGT. The CDR3 spans 17 residues. The CDR3 protein is CASTQRGGQSYTGELFF. DNA for the CDR3: TGTGCCAGCACCCAGAGGGGGGGACAGAGTTACACCGGGGAGCTGTTTTTT.

This chain joins TRBV5-1 and TRBJ2-3; 13 positions match TRBD2. Germline assignment: CDR1 SGHRS and CDR2 YFSETQ. V dropped 2 bases and J dropped 4; count of bases not matched to a gene: 1. The CDR3 is 15 amino acids. CDR3 in DNA: TGCGCCAGCAGCTTCGGACTAGCGGGAGCAGATACGCAGTATTTT. It translates to CASSFGLAGADTQYF.

Regarding this clonotype: A read error may produce the germline difference seen at one junction end. CDR3 loop: CASSGPRGRRIF. The CDR3 DNA follows: TGTGCCAGCAGTGGTCCCCGGGGCCGGAGGATTTTT. V gene TRBV6-1 combines with J gene TRBJ1-4; D is perhaps TRBD1 (5 bases). The germline CDR1 and CDR2 sequences are MNHNS and SASEGT. This CDR3 has 12 residues.

The J gene is TRBJ1-5, the V gene TRBV4-2; D perhaps matches TRBD1 (5 bases). Looked up from germline, CDR1 is LGHNA and CDR2 is YNFKEQ. This CDR3 region has 16 residues. Trimming took 0 bases from V and 0 from J, leaving 9 bases between them. CDR3 DNA: TGTGCCAGCAGCCAAGAGGGGGGATTTAGCAATCAGCCCCAGCATTTT. Translation gives CASSQEGGFSNQPQHF.

The chain couples TRBV27 to TRBJ1-6; D may be TRBD1 (5 bases). Germline CDR1 and CDR2: MNHEY and SMNVEV (reference sequence). The CDR3 is 14 residues long. The V gene lost 4 bases and the J gene lost 14 bases, with 18 bases spanning the gap. CDR3 nucleotides: TGTGCCAGCAGTTCCCCGGGACCCGTGAGAGCCCTCCACTTT. This sequence encodes CASSSPGPVRALHF.

The genes are TRBV20-1 and TRBJ2-5, with 11 bases identical to TRBD2. The V segment lost 3 bases and the J segment 2 bases; nucleotides outside the gene matches: 5. The CDR3 is 15 residues long. Germline V lookup: CDR1 DFQATT, CDR2 SNEGSKA (reference sequence). CDR3 amino acids: CSASGWTSGQETQYF. The CDR3 DNA follows: TGCAGTGCTAGTGGTTGGACTAGCGGGCAAGAGACCCAGTACTTC.

The chain combines TRBV28 with TRBJ2-7, with D possibly being TRBD2 (6 bases). This CDR3 has 18 amino acids. V was shortened by 2 bases and J by 0 bases, with 20 bases between the two germline ends. Germline V gene sequence: CDR1 MDHEN, CDR2 SYDVKM. The CDR3 coding sequence is TGTGCCAGCAGTTTAGCGGGACGGGTGGGACTCTCCTCCTACGAGCAGTACTTC. Translation: CASSLAGRVGLSSYEQYF.

The sample holds one count of this clonotype. The rearrangement uses TRBV11-3 and TRBJ1-2, with D perhaps TRBD1 (5 bases). The V gene lost 5 bases and the J gene lost 10 bases, with 20 bases spanning the gap. The germline V gene has CDR1 SGHNT and CDR2 YENEEA. This CDR3 contains 14 residues. This CDR3 is CASSLSKGLGDYTF. The CDR3 DNA follows: TGTGCCAGCAGCCTATCTAAGGGACTGGGGGACTACACCTTC.

This clonotype was counted a few times. The rearrangement joins TRBV6-1 to TRBJ2-7, with TRBD2 as a possible D gene (6 bases). The CDR3 is 13 residues long. The V gene's germline CDR1 is MNHNS and CDR2 SASEGT. V was trimmed by 3 bases and J by 3 bases, leaving 9 bases between them. CDR3: CASSDGGGYEQYF. CDR3 nucleotide sequence: TGTGCCAGCAGTGATGGGGGAGGCTACGAGCAGTACTTC.

V is TRBV20-1 and J is TRBJ2-3; 11 nucleotides align to TRBD2. This CDR3 comprises 14 residues. With V trimmed by 5 bases and J by 0 bases, 1 base remained unmatched. Per the germline V gene, CDR1 is DFQATT and CDR2 is SNEGSKA (reference sequence). Here the CDR3 DNA reads TGCAGTGCTGGGACTAGCGGTAGCACAGATACGCAGTATTTT. It is translated as CSAGTSGSTDTQYF.

This clonotype occurred a few times. The genes are TRBV20-1 and TRBJ1-1; D is undetermined. CDR1 is DFQATT, CDR2 SNEGSKA, per germline (reference sequence). Trimming pared 0 bases from V and 0 bases from J, leaving 5 bases between. The CDR3 covers 13 residues. The chain's CDR3 is CSAREFLNTEAFF. In DNA form, the CDR3 reads TGCAGTGCTAGAGAATTTCTGAACACTGAAGCTTTCTTT.

CDR3 DNA sequence: TGTGCCAGCAGTTTGACAGCCGACACTGAAGCTTTCTTT. Protein product: CASSLTADTEAFF. V is TRBV12-3 or TRBV12-4 and J is TRBJ1-1, with D possibly TRBD1 on 5 matching bases. The V gene lost 3 bases and the J gene lost 3 bases, with 8 bases spanning the gap. The CDR3 runs 13 residues.

The V gene is TRBV6-5, the J gene TRBJ1-2; tentatively, D is TRBD1 (5 bases). Germline CDR1 reads MNHEY; CDR2 reads SVGAGI. Between the trimmed V and J ends, which lost 0 bases and 8 bases, there was a span of 10 bases. The CDR3 has 13 residues. For the CDR3, the DNA is TGTGCCAGCAGTTACTCGGCAGGGAGCGGCTACACCTTC. Residues: CASSYSAGSGYTF.

This clonotype turned up a few times. The V and J genes are TRBV20-1 and TRBJ1-4; unclear D gene. Trimming left V 6 bases short and J 4 bases short, with 15 bases between. There are 14 residues in the CDR3. Germline V CDR1 and CDR2: DFQATT, SNEGSKA (reference sequence). The CDR3 here is CSALIQTDNEKLFF. Written as DNA, the CDR3 is TGCAGTGCCCTGATACAGACCGATAATGAAAAACTGTTTTTT.

The rearrangement uses TRBV7-8 and TRBJ1-1; 11 positions agree with TRBD1. The CDR3 is 17 residues long. Germline loops: CDR1 SGHVS, CDR2 FQNEAQ. V was pared by 11 bases and J by 0 bases, with 14 bases of the junction left unmatched. CDR3 bases: TGTGCCGGGGAAACAGGGACAGGGGGAGGATTGAACACTGAAGCTTTCTTT. Translation: CAGETGTGGGLNTEAFF.